Each of the 31 T cell receptor delta chains below was sequenced from the same sample in a study of Vδ1+ human thymocytes. Study-wide results and limits: Thymic TRG and TRD repertoires appeared highly polyclonal.

Their target antigens are unknown. Extracted RNA was reverse transcribed into cDNA. CDR3 amplicons came from multiplex PCR with pooled V-gene forward and constant-region reverse primers. TCRdb re-called clones from the multiplex PCR reads using CATT. Altogether approximately 24,000 delta-chain clones are present, more than 6% being singletons, with the ten largest covering 0.85% to 1%. Sequencing was carried out using Vdelta1+ gamma-delta thymocytes from the thymus. The subset was: FACS-sorted CD3+ TCRalphabeta- TCRVdelta1+ TCRVdelta2- thymocytes. The receptors were sampled from a girl under three years old who had congenital heart surgery.

This clone was picked up a small number of times. J is TRDJ1 and V is TRDV1; D is perhaps TRDD3 (5 bases). The CDR3 runs to 22 residues. Looked up from germline, CDR1 is TSWWSYY and CDR2 is QGS. V was cut by 0 bases and J by 0 bases, with 29 bases left in between. The CDR3 DNA reads TGTGCTCTTGGGGAACTATCAACTCCGGCGGGTACCGGGGGCTGGTACACCGATAAACTCATCTTT. Residues: CALGELSTPAGTGGWYTDKLIF.

The V gene is TRDV1, the J gene TRDJ1; 11 bases are a match to TRDD3. The CDR3 sequence is 19 residues long. J lost 6 bases, V lost 0 bases, and 15 bases had no gene match. Germline assignment: CDR1 TSWWSYY and CDR2 QGS. The CDR3, as DNA: TGTGCTCTTGGGGAACTTCCGCAATTGGGTTGGGGGATACGGAATAAACTCATCTTT. Translating it yields CALGELPQLGWGIRNKLIF.

In this sample, this clone turned up a few times. This chain uses TRDV1 with TRDJ1, with TRDD3 identical over 12 bases. CDR1 and CDR2 from the germline V gene are TSWWSYY and QGS. CDR3 length: 19 residues. Trimming took 4 bases from V and 0 from J; bases not matched to a gene: 12. In DNA form, the CDR3 reads TGTGCTCTTGGGGGAATCTACGGTCTGGGGGATACGAACACCGATAAACTCATCTTT. Translation gives CALGGIYGLGDTNTDKLIF.

The chain recombines TRDV1 with TRDJ1; 11 bases map to TRDD3. Per germline, CDR1 TSWWSYY and CDR2 QGS. Trimming cost V 1 base and J 2 bases; bases outside gene matches: 24. This CDR3 comprises 23 residues. The CDR3 coding sequence is TGTGCTCTTGGGGAACAAGGAGTTACGGATTCTACGTTACTGGGGGATATAACCGATAAACTCATCTTT. It encodes CALGEQGVTDSTLLGDITDKLIF.

This clone was seen only a few times. This chain connects TRDV1 to TRDJ1; TRDD3 agrees at 7 bases. CDR3 length equals 21 residues. CDR1 and CDR2 (germline): TSWWSYY, QGS. Trimming took 0 bases from V and 0 from J; bases not matched to a gene: 19. The CDR3, as DNA: TGTGCTCTTGGGGAACTTCCCTCCCTACGGCTTGGGGGAGGCTACACCGATAAACTCATCTTT. Its translation: CALGELPSLRLGGGYTDKLIF.

By share of the sample, this clone is medium-sized (0.01 to 0.1%). The chain uses TRDV1 and TRDJ1; 8 bases match TRDD3. Unmatched junction bases numbered 19, after V lost 3 bases and J lost 7 bases. The CDR3 is 18 amino acids. Germline V gives CDR1 TSWWSYY, CDR2 QGS. CDR3: CALGDPPMLGDAGSKLIF. CDR3 in DNA: TGTGCTCTTGGGGATCCTCCCATGCTGGGGGACGCCGGATCTAAACTCATCTTT.

In this sample, this clone is medium-sized (0.01 to 0.1%). The genes are TRDV2 and TRDJ1; possibly TRDD3 for D (6 bases). The V gene lost 2 bases and the J gene lost 2 bases, with 14 bases spanning the gap. The CDR3 is made up of 15 amino acids. Per the germline V gene, CDR1 is GEAIGNYY and CDR2 is EKD. DNA of the CDR3: TGTGCCTGTGACAGCTGGGGATGCAGGACCGATAAACTCATCTTT. It is translated as CACDSWGCRTDKLIF.

The rearrangement uses TRDV1 and TRDJ1; TRDD3 matches 13 bases. V trimming: 0 bases; J trimming: 8 bases; junction bases outside the gene matches: 12. Germline values: CDR1 TSWWSYY, CDR2 QGS. The CDR3 length is 18 residues. CDR3 DNA: TGTGCTCTTGGGGAACTTCAACAATTAAGACTGGGGGATACGAAACTCATCTTT. Protein sequence: CALGELQQLRLGDTKLIF.

This clone was counted once. This chain uses TRDV1 with TRDJ1; TRDD3 matches 12 bases. Germline matching of the DNA provided the J gene here, since TCRdb leaves it blank. V lost 0 bases, J lost 4 bases, and 39 bases stayed unmatched. CDR3 size: 28 residues. The germline V gene has CDR1 TSWWSYY and CDR2 QGS. The CDR3 reads CALGELSPRTGGYPFIPRSYPVSDKLIF. CDR3 in DNA: TGTGCTCTTGGGGAACTGAGCCCCCGTACTGGGGGATACCCCTTCATACCCCGATCATACCCGGTGAGCGATAAACTCATCTTT.

The chain joins TRDV1 to TRDJ1; possibly TRDD2 for D (6 bases). Trimming left V 3 bases short and J 0 bases short, with 23 bases between. Germline V gene data show CDR1 as TSWWSYY and CDR2 as QGS. The length of the CDR3 is 19 residues. CDR3 protein: CALGDLPSYDLLYTDKLIF. DNA for the CDR3: TGTGCTCTTGGGGACCTGCCGTCCTACGACCTCCTGTACACCGATAAACTCATCTTT.

This clone has more than one count but fewer than ten. The chain is built from TRDV1 and TRDJ1; D might be TRDD3 (6 bases). Trimming pared 0 bases from V and 2 bases from J, leaving 22 bases between. CDR3 length: 19 amino acids. CDR1 and CDR2 from the germline V gene are TSWWSYY and QGS. Written as DNA, the CDR3 is TGTGCTCTTGGGGAACTGTTCCCCCGGAGGGAGGGGATGACCGATAAACTCATCTTT. Protein sequence: CALGELFPRREGMTDKLIF.

There are a few counts of this clone. The chain couples TRDV1 to TRDJ1; 10 nucleotides agree with TRDD3. The junction had 32 bases not matched to a gene; V was cut back by 1 base and J by 3 bases. The CDR3 covers 25 residues. The V gene's germline CDR1 is TSWWSYY and CDR2 QGS. CDR3: CALGEPGRTSYVLGDTSLRSDKLIF. CDR3 bases: TGTGCTCTTGGGGAACCAGGGAGGACTTCCTACGTTTTGGGGGATACATCCTTACGATCCGATAAACTCATCTTT.

The chain uses TRDV1 and TRDJ1; 9 nucleotides align to TRDD3. After removal of 5 bases from V and 4 bases from J, the junction contained 20 bases not matched to a gene. The CDR3 length is 19 residues. Germline V lookup: CDR1 TSWWSYY, CDR2 QGS. The CDR3: CALGTSSFPTGGRVDKLIF. The CDR3 bases are TGTGCTCTTGGGACCTCTTCCTTCCCCACTGGGGGACGGGTCGATAAACTCATCTTT.

The chain couples TRDV1 to TRDJ1, with TRDD3 identical over 8 bases. This CDR3 contains 16 residues. The V and J ends lost 4 bases and 3 bases, in that order; junction bases with no gene match: 10. The V gene's germline CDR1 is TSWWSYY and CDR2 QGS. CDR3: CALGGVGIRIADKLIF. The CDR3 nucleotides read TGTGCTCTTGGGGGTGTTGGGATACGCATCGCCGATAAACTCATCTTT.

V is TRDV1 and J is TRDJ1; weak D call: TRDD2 (8 bases). Germline-derived CDR1 and CDR2 are TSWWSYY and QGS. The CDR3 runs 22 residues. The ends were cut back, 3 bases at V and 3 bases at J, with 35 bases in the middle. CDR3 sequence reads: CALGDSSSYEGDSQILADKLIF. In DNA, the CDR3 is TGTGCTCTTGGGGATTCCTCTTCCTACGAGGGGGATTCCCAAATCCTGGCCGATAAACTCATCTTT.

J is TRDJ1 and V is TRDV1; tentative D call: TRDD2 (5 bases). The CDR3 runs 19 residues. CDR1 is TSWWSYY and CDR2 is QGS in the germline V gene. V lost 3 bases and J 0 bases, leaving 23 bases between the germline ends. The CDR3 DNA follows: TGTGCTCTTGGGGACTTTCTCGCTTCCGAACCTACTCACACCGATAAACTCATCTTT. It is translated as CALGDFLASEPTHTDKLIF.

The genes are TRDV1 and TRDJ1; 12 bases match TRDD3. The J gene comes from matching the DNA to germline here; TCRdb lacks it. CDR3 length equals 22 residues. Germline V CDR1 and CDR2: TSWWSYY, QGS. V gave up 1 base and J gave up 1 base; unmatched junction bases: 19. The CDR3 coding sequence is TGTGCTCTTGGGGAACCGCGCCTACACCACTGGGGGATACCGGGGGGCACCGATAAACTCATCTTT. Encoded protein: CALGEPRLHHWGIPGGTDKLIF.

This clone was counted between two and nine times. The J gene is TRDJ1, the V gene TRDV1; D is possibly TRDD3 (5 bases). Germline V CDR1 and CDR2: TSWWSYY, QGS. The CDR3 loop spans 19 amino acids. V gave up 3 bases and J gave up 7 bases, with 30 bases separating them. The CDR3 DNA is TGTGCTCTTGGGGACGGCTTAACTACGTTACCCCTCGGACTGGCTAAACTCATCTTT. As protein: CALGDGLTTLPLGLAKLIF.

This clone came up a few times. The chain has TRDV1 and TRDJ1; D gene uncertain. Trimming stripped 1 base from V and 1 base from J, with 16 bases between. This CDR3 is 17 amino acids long. Germline V lookup: CDR1 TSWWSYY, CDR2 QGS. The CDR3, as DNA: TGTGCTCTTGGGGAACCATATGTCCCCGGAGGCACCGATAAACTCATCTTT. This sequence encodes CALGEPYVPGGTDKLIF.

This clone has more than one count but fewer than ten. The gene calls are TRDV1 and TRDJ1, with 10 bases aligning to TRDD3. This CDR3 is built from 17 residues. V lost 1 base, J lost 0 bases, and 5 bases stayed unmatched. Germline values: CDR1 TSWWSYY, CDR2 QGS. CDR3 sequence: CALGEPYWGMYTDKLIF. CDR3 sequence (DNA): TGTGCTCTTGGGGAACCGTACTGGGGGATGTACACCGATAAACTCATCTTT.

This clone was found a few times. The chain recombines TRDV1 with TRDJ1; either TRDD2 or TRDD3 may supply D (6 bases each). Germline values: CDR1 TSWWSYY, CDR2 QGS. Trimming removed 3 bases at V and 0 bases at J, with 32 bases between. The CDR3 consists of 22 residues. The CDR3: CALGDRALFLMVGGGYTDKLIF. CDR3 sequence (DNA): TGTGCTCTTGGGGACCGAGCCCTGTTCCTAATGGTAGGTGGGGGTTACACCGATAAACTCATCTTT.

The rearrangement links TRDV1 to TRDJ1, with D unresolved. The CDR3 spans 15 residues. V was cut by 1 base and J by 0 bases, with 9 bases left in between. CDR1 is TSWWSYY and CDR2 is QGS in the germline V gene. Here the CDR3 DNA reads TGTGCTCTTGGGGAACCCCCTCCCTACACCGATAAACTCATCTTT. It encodes CALGEPPPYTDKLIF.

This clone was seen a handful of times. The chain combines TRDV1 with TRDJ1, with TRDD3 as a possible D gene (6 bases). CDR3 length equals 16 residues. CDR1 is TSWWSYY, CDR2 QGS, per germline. Trimming removed 1 base from V and 1 base from J, with 13 bases in between. CDR3 region: CALGERWGSCTDKLIF. The CDR3 DNA sequence: TGTGCTCTTGGGGAACGGTGGGGATCTTGCACCGATAAACTCATCTTT.

This clone was found a few times. The J gene is TRDJ1, the V gene TRDV1; the match to TRDD3 covers 8 bases. CDR3 length: 15 amino acids. V lost 3 bases to trimming and J lost 2 bases; unmatched junction nucleotides: 5. Looked up from germline, CDR1 is TSWWSYY and CDR2 is QGS. This chain's CDR3 is CALGEYWGGTDKLIF. The CDR3 DNA is TGTGCTCTTGGGGAGTACTGGGGGGGTACCGATAAACTCATCTTT.

Concerning this clone: Other DNA variants within this sample encode the same CDR3. The chain recombines TRDV1 with TRDJ1, with 10 positions matching TRDD3. J was trimmed by 0 bases and V by 0 bases; bases with no gene match: 19. Germline V gene data show CDR1 as TSWWSYY and CDR2 as QGS. This CDR3 comprises 22 residues. In DNA, the CDR3 is TGTGCTCTTGGGGAACTTCCCTGTACTGGGGGATTAGGCTACAAGTACACCGATAAACTCATCTTT. Translation: CALGELPCTGGLGYKYTDKLIF.

The chain uses TRDV1 and TRDJ1; the D gene could be TRDD2 or TRDD3 (5 bases each). CDR1 is TSWWSYY and CDR2 is QGS in the germline V gene. The CDR3 totals 16 residues. The V gene lost 4 bases and the J gene lost 10 bases, with 25 bases spanning the gap. The CDR3 loop reads CALGAYGRRGIEVLIF. CDR3 nucleotide sequence: TGTGCTCTTGGGGCCTACGGACGGCGTGGGATTGAGGTACTCATCTTT.

This clone was observed once. The rearrangement links TRDV1 to TRDJ1; 12 bases line up with TRDD3. Here the J gene came from matching the DNA to germline, since TCRdb omits it. V shed 4 bases and J 2 bases; nucleotides not matched to a gene: 17. Per the germline V gene, CDR1 is TSWWSYY and CDR2 is QGS. The CDR3 is made up of 20 amino acids. CDR3 in DNA: TGTGCTCTTGGGGCCTTCCTAAAGGGTTCTGGGGGATACGGGACCGATAAACTCATCTTT. Its protein is CALGAFLKGSGGYGTDKLIF.

This clone was counted between two and nine times. The V gene is TRDV1, the J gene TRDJ1, with 7 nucleotides matching TRDD3. CDR3 length: 18 amino acids. V lost 2 bases and J lost 0; bases outside the gene matches: 12. Germline V gene lookup returns CDR1 TSWWSYY and CDR2 QGS. CDR3 region: CALGESAVLGTYTDKLIF. The CDR3 coding sequence is TGTGCTCTTGGGGAATCAGCGGTACTGGGGACGTACACCGATAAACTCATCTTT.

This clone was observed a handful of times. The chain combines TRDV1 with TRDJ1; TRDD2 is a possible D gene (5 bases). Per the germline V gene, CDR1 is TSWWSYY and CDR2 is QGS. This CDR3 comprises 16 residues. Trimming took off 1 base at V and 0 bases at J, with 12 bases between the two ends. This CDR3 is CALGEQVPCHTDKLIF. DNA of the CDR3: TGTGCTCTTGGGGAACAGGTTCCTTGCCACACCGATAAACTCATCTTT.

The J gene is TRDJ1, the V gene TRDV1, with 8 bases fitting TRDD3. This CDR3 contains 17 residues. Losses at the gene ends were 1 base for V and 0 bases for J; bases not matched to a gene: 7. The germline CDR1 and CDR2 sequences are TSWWSYY and QGS. The CDR3 DNA sequence: TGTGCTCTTGGGGAACAACCTGGGGGAGAGTACACCGATAAACTCATCTTT. Its protein is CALGEQPGGEYTDKLIF.

This clone was found a few times. The chain employs TRDV1 and TRDJ1; TRDD2 matches 7 bases. J gave up 2 bases and V 1 base, and 16 bases lay outside the gene matches. Germline V gene data show CDR1 as TSWWSYY and CDR2 as QGS. The CDR3 runs 19 residues. The CDR3 loop is CALGEHSYVGFKGTDKLIF. Here the CDR3 DNA reads TGTGCTCTTGGGGAACATTCCTACGTAGGTTTTAAAGGAACCGATAAACTCATCTTT.